This T cell receptor beta chain was captured by sequencing in a study of T cells in women clearing cervical HPV infection. Study details: Women with histologically confirmed HPV16-related CIN3 or worse, 2 with invasive cancer, served as cases.

TCRdb's table, derived via immunoSEQ multiplex PCR, lists solely in-frame clones and lacks some. The ten top clones account for less than 8.5%, within a sample of about 33,000 clones. The CDR3 extends over 14 amino acids. Germline CDR1 SSHAT, CDR2 FNYEAQ (reference sequence). Trimming took 3 bases from V and 6 from J, leaving 11 bases between them. To note about this clone: Its cognate antigen is unknown. The read stops 3 residues short of the end of the CDR3; the missing end is completed from the germline J gene.

Prevalent HPV16 infections were excluded; only incident single HPV16 infections included. Study findings and constraints: A classifier using richness and V gene abundances reached an AUC of 0.7 to 0.9.

The rearrangement uses TRBV7-7 and TRBJ2-2, with TRBD2 as a possible D gene (5 bases). The receptor was isolated from a woman aged 18 to 75 with a cervical HPV16 infection that either progressed to CIN3+ or cleared (not recorded which). Sample: blood buffy coat. CDR3 sequence reads: CASSLSLLAGELFF. The part of the CDR3 DNA that was read is TGTGCCAGCAGCTTGAGTCTACTAGCCGGGGAG.